Listed below are T cell receptor beta chains from one sample, sequenced in a study of post-analysis software for immune sequencing data. TCRdb passed the PCR reads through MiXCR, listing each CDR3 protein once. The data contain roughly 670,000 distinct CDR3 sequences, around 60% of them singletons. Sequenced: blood. These receptors came from a girl aged 2-10 years with multiple sclerosis. CDR3s include the opening cysteine and the closing phenylalanine or tryptophan. D genes are given only for firm matches. Some rows have no size entry. The others give once, few or many, or a class for an expanded clone.

j_gene	abundance	v_gene	d_gene	len	CDR3aa	CDR3nt
TRBJ2-3	.	TRBV4-1	.	16	CTSSQSGSKSTDTQYF	TGCACCAGCAGCCAGTCCGGCAGCAAGTCCACAGATACGCAGTATTTT
TRBJ2-1	few	TRBV15	.	13	CATSRDWENEQFF	TGTGCCACCAGCAGAGATTGGGAGAATGAGCAGTTCTTC
TRBJ1-2	.	TRBV6-6	TRBD1	12	CASSYVGGDYTF	TGTGCCAGCAGTTACGTAGGGGGCGACTACACCTTC
TRBJ2-7	few	TRBV20-1	.	12	CSARDYTYEQYF	TGCAGTGCTAGAGACTATACCTACGAGCAGTACTTC
TRBJ2-5	.	TRBV6-6	TRBD2	14	CASTTAGGLREQYF	TGTGCCAGCACCACAGCGGGAGGCCTCAGGGAGCAGTACTTC
TRBJ2-1	.	TRBV27	.	18	CASSLQSLAYDSYNEQFF	TGTGCCAGCAGTTTACAGTCGCTAGCGTATGACTCCTACAATGAGCAGTTCTTC
TRBJ2-5	.	TRBV7-9	TRBD2	16	CASSSLLAGVQETQYF	TGTGCCAGCAGCTCTTTACTAGCGGGAGTCCAAGAGACCCAGTACTTC
TRBJ1-2	.	TRBV29-1	TRBD1	11	CSVGGGSGYTF	TGCAGCGTTGGAGGGGGCTCTGGCTACACCTTC
TRBJ2-7	.	TRBV10-2	TRBD1	13	CASSKDRVYEQYF	TGCGCCAGCAGTAAAGACAGGGTCTACGAGCAGTACTTC
TRBJ2-1	.	TRBV5-1	TRBD2	15	CASSLWRGGRNEQFF	TGCGCCAGCAGCTTGTGGCGGGGGGGCCGCAATGAGCAGTTCTTC
TRBJ2-5	.	TRBV7-2	.	16	CASSFSTGRAQETQYF	TGTGCCAGCAGCTTCTCTACGGGGAGAGCTCAAGAGACCCAGTACTTC
TRBJ1-1	.	TRBV25-1	.	14	CASSEWGQNTEAFF	TGTGCCAGCAGTGAATGGGGGCAGAACACTGAAGCTTTCTTT
TRBJ2-3	few	TRBV29-1	.	13	CSVHHTGTDTQYF	TGCAGCGTCCACCACACTGGGACAGATACGCAGTATTTT
TRBJ1-2	.	TRBV3-1	.	13	CASSQGSAWGYTF	TGTGCCAGCAGCCAGGGGTCCGCGTGGGGCTACACCTTC
TRBJ2-7	.	TRBV5-1	TRBD1	14	CASSFLTGYDEQYF	TGCGCCAGCAGCTTTCTGACAGGGTACGACGAGCAGTACTTC
TRBJ2-1	few	TRBV12-3/TRBV12-4	TRBD1	16	CASNSPETGKQYEQFF	TGTGCCAGCAATTCGCCCGAGACAGGGAAACAGTATGAGCAGTTCTTC
TRBJ1-2	few	TRBV9	.	14	CASSVTDSNYGYTF	TGTGCCAGCAGCGTGACGGATTCGAACTATGGCTACACCTTC
TRBJ2-3	.	TRBV12-3/TRBV12-4	TRBD2	15	CASSLTSGSLDAQYF	TGTGCCAGCAGCCTAACTAGCGGGAGTTTAGATGCGCAGTATTTT
TRBJ2-3	once	TRBV15	.	19	CATSRDEIGRPTSTDTQYF	TGTGCCACCAGCAGAGACGAAATAGGGAGGCCCACTAGCACAGATACGCAGTATTTT
TRBJ1-1	.	TRBV5-1	.	13	CASSADRNTEAFF	TGCGCCAGCAGCGCGGACAGGAACACTGAAGCTTTCTTT
TRBJ2-4	.	TRBV7-2	.	13	CAGSLAQGYIQYF	TGTGCCGGCAGCTTAGCTCAGGGATACATTCAGTACTTC
TRBJ2-1	.	TRBV13	.	11	CASRTMREQFF	TGTGCCAGCAGAACAATGAGGGAGCAGTTCTTC
TRBJ1-2	.	TRBV27	.	17	CASSPTLGWGPNYGYTF	TGTGCCAGCAGCCCAACCCTAGGCTGGGGCCCTAACTATGGCTACACCTTC
TRBJ1-2	.	TRBV6-5	TRBD1	15	CASRNQGGTNYDYTF	TGTGCCAGCAGGAACCAGGGGGGGACTAACTATGACTACACCTTC
TRBJ2-3	.	TRBV9	TRBD2	16	CASSVAAAGGLYTQYF	TGTGCCAGCAGCGTAGCTGCGGCGGGAGGTTTGTATACGCAGTATTTT
TRBJ1-1	.	TRBV10-3	TRBD1	15	CAVSPDQGEESEAFF	TGTGCCGTCAGTCCTGACCAGGGGGAGGAATCTGAAGCTTTCTTT
TRBJ2-5	few	TRBV16	.	15	CASSQMSGLQETQYF	TGTGCCAGCAGCCAAATGTCGGGCCTACAAGAGACCCAGTACTTC
TRBJ2-7	.	TRBV5-6	.	14	CASTPVGGSCEQYF	TGTGCCAGCACCCCCGTGGGGGGATCTTGCGAGCAGTACTTC
TRBJ1-2	.	TRBV20-1	.	15	CSAAGDRQANYGYTF	TGCAGTGCCGCAGGCGACAGGCAAGCTAACTATGGCTACACCTTC
TRBJ2-7	few	TRBV28	TRBD2	17	CASSLSGGRALSYEQYF	TGTGCCAGCAGTTTATCGGGCGGGAGGGCCCTCTCCTACGAGCAGTACTTC
TRBJ1-5	.	TRBV12-3/TRBV12-4	.	15	CASSPSTEETQPQHF	TGTGCCAGCAGTCCCTCGACAGAGGAAACTCAGCCCCAGCATTTT
TRBJ1-1	few	TRBV6-5	.	12	CASKGGGTEAFF	TGTGCCAGCAAGGGGGGAGGGACTGAAGCTTTCTTT
TRBJ2-1	.	TRBV20-1	.	14	CSASHEGGYNEQFF	TGCAGTGCTAGCCACGAGGGGGGTTACAATGAGCAGTTCTTC
TRBJ1-2	few	TRBV6-1	.	12	CASSGTLYGYTF	TGTGCCAGCAGCGGGACACTCTATGGCTACACCTTC
TRBJ1-5	.	TRBV6-6	.	16	CASSYWQDNSNQPQHF	TGTGCCAGCAGTTACTGGCAGGATAATAGCAATCAGCCCCAGCATTTT
TRBJ2-2	.	TRBV7-9	TRBD1	15	CASRPGTDPTGELFF	TGTGCCAGCAGACCTGGGACAGACCCCACCGGGGAGCTGTTTTTT
TRBJ2-7	few	TRBV29-1	TRBD1	12	CSAGTGIYEQYF	TGCAGCGCTGGGACAGGGATCTACGAGCAGTACTTC
TRBJ1-1	.	TRBV5-1	TRBD1	14	CASQTGGMDTEAFF	TGCGCCAGCCAGACAGGGGGCATGGACACTGAAGCTTTCTTT
TRBJ2-5	.	TRBV29-1	TRBD1	13	CSVEDSAGGTQYF	TGCAGCGTTGAAGATTCCGCAGGGGGGACCCAGTACTTC
TRBJ2-5	.	TRBV5-1	TRBD2	16	CASSTGTSGLQETQYF	TGCGCCAGCAGCACAGGGACTAGCGGACTACAAGAGACCCAGTACTTC